Each of the 7 T cell receptor beta chains below was sequenced from the same sample in a study of sequential checkpoint blockade in melanoma. TCRdb keeps only in-frame clones here, not all; method: immunoSEQ multiplex PCR. The sample comprises 25,000 to 35,000 clones, 75% to 85% of which are singletons, and less than 20% rests with the top ten. Treatment given: randomized to nivolumab then ipilimumab (arm A) or the reverse (arm B). The source material was CD8+ T cells sorted from blood (inferred from file names), sampled from a patient given nivolumab and ipilimumab in sequence. Every receptor here comes from a human donor with melanoma.

The chain uses TRBV25-1 and TRBJ1-2, with TRBD1 as a possible D gene (5 bases). CDR3 length equals 14 residues. CDR1 and CDR2 (germline): MGHDK, SYGVNS. The V end was cut by 3 bases, the J end by 4 bases, with 12 bases between. The CDR3 protein is CASSDGGTFYGYTF. CDR3 DNA sequence: TGTGCCAGCAGTGATGGGGGGACGTTCTATGGCTACACCTTC.

This clone appeared a few times. The CDR3 loop is CAISTPGLALAEELFF. In nucleotides, the CDR3 is TGTGCCATCTCCACCCCGGGACTAGCGTTGGCGGAGGAGCTGTTTTTT. The chain carries TRBV10-3 and TRBJ2-2, with 10 bases lining up with TRBD2. Germline V gives CDR1 ENHRY, CDR2 SYGVKD. The CDR3 runs 16 residues. Trimming removed 8 bases from V and 10 bases from J; junction bases left unmatched: 16.

The V and J genes are TRBV18 and TRBJ1-4; TRBD1 matches 7 bases. Germline V gives CDR1 KGHSH, CDR2 LQKENI. The CDR3 has 15 amino acids. Trimming at V came to 2 bases and at J to 4 bases, leaving 4 bases not matched to a gene. The CDR3 nucleotides read TGTGCCAGCTCACCAGGACAGGTCCGTAATGAAAAACTGTTTTTT. This translates into CASSPGQVRNEKLFF. The complete variable domain, with remaining parts taken from reference TRBV18 and TRBJ1-4, reads NAGVMQNPRHLVRRRGQEARLRCSPMKGHSHVYWYRQLPEEGLKFMVYLQKENIIDESGMPKERFSAEFPKEGPSILRIQQVVRGDSAAYFCASSPGQVRNEKLFFGSGTQLSVL.

The chain combines TRBV9 with TRBJ2-2; D may be TRBD1 (6 bases). The CDR3 totals 17 residues. CDR1 SGDLS and CDR2 YYNGEE come from the germline V gene. The ends were cut back, 1 base at V and 1 base at J, with 14 bases in the middle. The CDR3 here is CASSVPREGGNTGELFF. CDR3 DNA sequence: TGTGCCAGCAGCGTACCCCGCGAAGGGGGGAACACCGGGGAGCTGTTTTTT.

This chain links TRBV14 with TRBJ2-7; D is unclear. CDR1 and CDR2 from the germline V gene are SGHDN and FVKESK. The CDR3 has 14 amino acids. Trimming left V 0 bases short and J 0 bases short, with 6 bases between. The CDR3 loop reads CASSQDAGSYEQYF. The DNA of the CDR3 is TGTGCCAGCAGCCAAGACGCAGGCTCCTACGAGCAGTACTTC. Complete variable domain (other parts from reference TRBV14 and TRBJ2-7): EAGVTQFPSHSVIEKGQTVTLRCDPISGHDNLYWYRRVMGKEIKFLLHFVKESKQDESGMPNNRFLAERTGGTYSTLKVQPAELEDSGVYFCASSQDAGSYEQYFGPGTRLTVT.

The V call is TRBV5-4, the J call TRBJ2-5, with TRBD2 identical over 7 bases. The DNA end is a closer match to TRBJ2-7, so the J assignment may be wrong. Germline assignment: CDR1 SGHNT and CDR2 YYREEE (reference sequence). The CDR3 is 14 amino acids. The CDR3 spells CASSTSGTFYEQYF. The CDR3 bases are TGTGCCAGCAGCACAAGCGGGACGTTCTACGAGCAGTACTTC.

The V gene is TRBV2, the J gene TRBJ2-5; weak D call: TRBD2 (6 bases). Germline CDR1 SNHLY, CDR2 FYNNEI. CDR3 length: 15 amino acids. The ends were cut back, 1 base at V and 5 bases at J, with 14 bases in the middle. CDR3 loop: CASSEGVAELETQYF. In DNA, the CDR3 is TGTGCCAGCAGTGAAGGGGTAGCGGAGCTGGAGACCCAGTACTTC.